The rows below give T cell receptor beta chains drawn from one sample of a study of Ad26.COV2.S vaccination and SARS-CoV-2 variants. The protocol was immunoSEQ multiplex PCR, while the TCRdb copy is restricted to in-frame clones and leaves out a portion. This sample yields approximately 300,000 clones, of which over 80% are seen a single time; roughly 2% belongs to the top ten. The sample was peripheral blood, taken in a trial of Ad26.COV2.S vaccine versus placebo. All receptors derive from a person aged 18 to 65 who received the Ad26.COV2.S COVID-19 vaccine or a placebo. CDR3s include the opening cysteine and the closing phenylalanine or tryptophan. A D gene is named only where the DNA matches it firmly. Not every row has a clone size; where given, it reads once, few, many or a size class.

j_call: TRBJ1-3; d_call: NA; clone_size: NA; v_call: TRBV7-3; cdr3_aa: CASSPPGGDTIYF; cdr3_nt: TGTGCCAGCAGCCCCCCGGGGGGAGACACCATATATTTT
j_call: TRBJ1-5; d_call: NA; clone_size: NA; v_call: TRBV6-5; cdr3_aa: CASSPTGSNQPQHF; cdr3_nt: TGTGCCAGCAGTCCCACAGGTAGCAATCAGCCCCAGCATTTT
j_call: TRBJ2-2; d_call: TRBD2; clone_size: NA; v_call: TRBV7-2; cdr3_aa: CASSFKGASGGELFF; cdr3_nt: TGTGCCAGCAGCTTCAAAGGGGCTAGCGGGGGGGAGCTGTTTTTT
j_call: TRBJ1-1; d_call: TRBD1; clone_size: NA; v_call: TRBV11-2; cdr3_aa: CASSFGTGEAFF; cdr3_nt: TGTGCCAGCAGCTTCGGGACAGGTGAAGCTTTCTTT
j_call: TRBJ1-2; d_call: NA; clone_size: NA; v_call: TRBV5-6; cdr3_aa: CASSSRGDYGYTF; cdr3_nt: TGTGCCAGCAGTTCCAGGGGAGACTATGGCTACACCTTC
j_call: TRBJ2-3; d_call: NA; clone_size: NA; v_call: TRBV18; cdr3_aa: CASSPGWGGATDTQYF; cdr3_nt: TGTGCCAGCTCACCCGGTTGGGGGGGGGCCACAGATACGCAGTATTTT
j_call: TRBJ1-2; d_call: NA; clone_size: NA; v_call: TRBV7-9; cdr3_aa: CASSLVPGANYGYTF; cdr3_nt: TGTGCCAGCAGCTTAGTTCCAGGCGCTAACTATGGCTACACCTTC
j_call: TRBJ1-2; d_call: TRBD1; clone_size: NA; v_call: TRBV7-9; cdr3_aa: CASSPVEGTGFRMHTF; cdr3_nt: TGTGCCAGCAGCCCCGTTGAAGGGACAGGGTTCAGGATGCACACCTTC
j_call: TRBJ2-3; d_call: TRBD2; clone_size: NA; v_call: TRBV7-9; cdr3_aa: CASSPPPSGGVVDTQYF; cdr3_nt: TGTGCCAGCAGCCCCCCGCCTAGCGGGGGGGTAGTAGATACGCAGTATTTT
j_call: TRBJ2-2; d_call: NA; clone_size: NA; v_call: TRBV5-1; cdr3_aa: CASSSTANTGELFF; cdr3_nt: TGCGCCAGCAGCTCAACCGCGAACACCGGGGAGCTGTTTTTT
j_call: TRBJ2-7; d_call: TRBD1; clone_size: NA; v_call: TRBV5-1; cdr3_aa: CASSFTDRGDYEQYF; cdr3_nt: TGCGCCAGCAGCTTCACGGACAGGGGTGACTACGAGCAGTACTTC
j_call: TRBJ2-3; d_call: TRBD1; clone_size: NA; v_call: TRBV5-1; cdr3_aa: CASSLEFSGQGDGTQYF; cdr3_nt: TGCGCCAGCAGCTTGGAGTTCTCGGGACAGGGGGACGGTACGCAGTATTTT
j_call: TRBJ2-3; d_call: NA; clone_size: NA; v_call: TRBV12-3/TRBV12-4; cdr3_aa: CASSWSTDTQYF; cdr3_nt: TGTGCCAGCAGTTGGAGCACAGATACGCAGTATTTT
j_call: TRBJ2-7; d_call: NA; clone_size: NA; v_call: TRBV6-5; cdr3_aa: CASSYHGQTYEQYF; cdr3_nt: TGTGCCAGCAGTTACCACGGACAGACCTACGAGCAGTACTTC
j_call: TRBJ1-1; d_call: NA; clone_size: once; v_call: TRBV6-1; cdr3_aa: CASSDGPWGTEAFF; cdr3_nt: TGTGCCAGCAGTGACGGCCCATGGGGCACTGAAGCTTTCTTT
j_call: TRBJ2-7; d_call: TRBD1; clone_size: NA; v_call: TRBV6-6; cdr3_aa: CASSPTGTVNYEQYF; cdr3_nt: TGTGCCAGCAGTCCTACCGGGACAGTTAACTACGAGCAGTACTTC
j_call: TRBJ1-2; d_call: NA; clone_size: NA; v_call: TRBV28; cdr3_aa: CASSFRDVGYTF; cdr3_nt: TGTGCCAGCAGTTTCCGGGATGTAGGCTACACCTTC
j_call: TRBJ2-3; d_call: NA; clone_size: NA; v_call: TRBV7-2; cdr3_aa: CASRPSTLRTDTQYF; cdr3_nt: TGTGCCAGCAGGCCCTCGACTCTCCGCACAGATACGCAGTATTTT
j_call: TRBJ1-1; d_call: NA; clone_size: NA; v_call: TRBV5-4; cdr3_aa: CASSLAREEAFF; cdr3_nt: TGTGCCAGCAGCTTGGCCCGGGAAGAGGCTTTCTTT
j_call: TRBJ1-5; d_call: NA; clone_size: NA; v_call: TRBV2; cdr3_aa: CASSEIGQDQPQHF; cdr3_nt: TGTGCCAGCAGTGAAATAGGACAAGATCAGCCCCAGCATTTT
j_call: TRBJ1-2; d_call: NA; clone_size: NA; v_call: TRBV2; cdr3_aa: CASYRMPGMDGYTF; cdr3_nt: TGTGCCAGCTATAGGATGCCGGGGATGGATGGCTACACCTTC
j_call: TRBJ2-7; d_call: NA; clone_size: NA; v_call: TRBV5-1; cdr3_aa: CASSPSEQGALYEQYF; cdr3_nt: TGCGCCAGCAGCCCCTCGGAGCAGGGTGCCCTCTACGAGCAGTACTTC
j_call: TRBJ2-5; d_call: TRBD2; clone_size: NA; v_call: TRBV7-8; cdr3_aa: CASSPWRGVLPQETQYF; cdr3_nt: TGTGCCAGCAGCCCTTGGCGGGGGGTGCTCCCCCAAGAGACCCAGTACTTC
j_call: TRBJ1-1; d_call: NA; clone_size: NA; v_call: TRBV7-3; cdr3_aa: CASSDQQNTEAFF; cdr3_nt: TGTGCCAGCAGCGATCAGCAAAACACTGAAGCTTTCTTT
j_call: TRBJ1-5; d_call: NA; clone_size: NA; v_call: TRBV5-1; cdr3_aa: CASSLGGDQPQHF; cdr3_nt: TGCGCCAGCAGCCTAGGGGGGGATCAGCCCCAGCATTTT
j_call: TRBJ2-1; d_call: NA; clone_size: NA; v_call: TRBV2; cdr3_aa: CASSGTSSYNEQFF; cdr3_nt: TGTGCCAGCAGCGGGACGTCATCCTACAATGAGCAGTTCTTC
j_call: TRBJ1-6; d_call: NA; clone_size: NA; v_call: TRBV19; cdr3_aa: CASSAGYNSPLHF; cdr3_nt: TGTGCCAGTAGTGCGGGCTATAATTCACCCCTCCACTTT
j_call: TRBJ2-7; d_call: NA; clone_size: NA; v_call: TRBV19; cdr3_aa: CASSTGTDYEQYF; cdr3_nt: TGTGCCAGTAGTACCGGGACTGACTACGAGCAGTACTTC
j_call: TRBJ2-5; d_call: NA; clone_size: NA; v_call: TRBV27; cdr3_aa: CASLPRASEETQYF; cdr3_nt: TGTGCCAGTCTTCCCAGGGCATCGGAAGAGACCCAGTACTTC
j_call: TRBJ2-5; d_call: NA; clone_size: NA; v_call: TRBV15; cdr3_aa: CATSRLGSAETQYF; cdr3_nt: TGTGCCACCAGCAGATTAGGGTCCGCAGAGACCCAGTACTTC
j_call: TRBJ1-3; d_call: NA; clone_size: NA; v_call: TRBV6-5; cdr3_aa: CASRSPTGGNTIYF; cdr3_nt: TGTGCCAGCAGGAGTCCGACAGGAGGAAACACCATATATTTT
j_call: TRBJ1-2; d_call: NA; clone_size: NA; v_call: TRBV5-6; cdr3_aa: CASTSAAELTYGYTF; cdr3_nt: TGTGCCAGCACCTCGGCGGCAGAACTTACCTATGGCTACACCTTC
j_call: TRBJ1-1; d_call: NA; clone_size: NA; v_call: TRBV2; cdr3_aa: CASKKQPLMNTEAFF; cdr3_nt: TGTGCCAGCAAGAAGCAGCCCTTGATGAACACTGAAGCTTTCTTT
j_call: TRBJ1-1; d_call: NA; clone_size: once; v_call: TRBV6-2/TRBV6-3; cdr3_aa: CASSDPDAAGVAFF; cdr3_nt: TGTGCCAGCAGCGACCCGGACGCTGCCGGCGTAGCTTTCTTT
j_call: TRBJ1-2; d_call: NA; clone_size: NA; v_call: TRBV23-1; cdr3_aa: CASSQQDYGYTF; cdr3_nt: TGCGCCAGCAGCCAGCAGGACTATGGCTACACCTTC
j_call: TRBJ1-5; d_call: NA; clone_size: NA; v_call: TRBV9; cdr3_aa: CASSVAGGFNQPQHF; cdr3_nt: TGTGCCAGCAGCGTAGCCGGAGGGTTCAATCAGCCCCAGCATTTT
j_call: TRBJ1-1; d_call: NA; clone_size: NA; v_call: TRBV28; cdr3_aa: CASNPGNTEAFF; cdr3_nt: TGTGCCAGCAACCCGGGGAACACTGAAGCTTTCTTT
j_call: TRBJ1-2; d_call: NA; clone_size: NA; v_call: TRBV3-1/TRBV3-2; cdr3_aa: CASSQEAGGYTF; cdr3_nt: TGTGCCAGCAGCCAAGAGGCCGGCGGCTACACCTTC
j_call: TRBJ2-1; d_call: NA; clone_size: NA; v_call: TRBV9; cdr3_aa: CASSVAPRGPYNEQFF; cdr3_nt: TGTGCCAGCAGCGTAGCTCCGCGGGGACCCTACAATGAGCAGTTCTTC
j_call: TRBJ2-3; d_call: TRBD2; clone_size: NA; v_call: TRBV2; cdr3_aa: CASSDPTGTSGGHGTDTQYF; cdr3_nt: TGTGCCAGCAGCGACCCGACCGGGACTAGCGGGGGTCACGGCACAGATACGCAGTATTTT
j_call: TRBJ2-7; d_call: NA; clone_size: NA; v_call: TRBV12-3/TRBV12-4; cdr3_aa: CASSLHQVVYF; cdr3_nt: TGTGCCAGCAGTTTGCACCAAGTGGTGTACTTC
j_call: TRBJ2-7; d_call: NA; clone_size: NA; v_call: TRBV15; cdr3_aa: CATSRDGRPYEQYF; cdr3_nt: TGTGCCACCAGCAGAGATGGGAGGCCCTACGAGCAGTACTTC